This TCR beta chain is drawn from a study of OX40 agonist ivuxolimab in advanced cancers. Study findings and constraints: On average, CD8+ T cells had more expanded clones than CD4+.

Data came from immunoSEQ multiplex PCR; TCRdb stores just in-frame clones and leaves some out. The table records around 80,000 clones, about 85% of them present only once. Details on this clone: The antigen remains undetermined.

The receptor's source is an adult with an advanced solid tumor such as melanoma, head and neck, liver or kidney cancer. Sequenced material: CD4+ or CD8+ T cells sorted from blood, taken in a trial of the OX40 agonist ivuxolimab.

CDR3: CASSLVQGMEQPQHF. The CDR3 bases are TGTGCCAGCAGCTTAGTTCAGGGGATGGAGCAGCCCCAGCATTTT. The rearrangement uses TRBV7-2 and TRBJ1-5; the D gene is possibly TRBD1 (6 bases). Per germline, CDR1 SGHTA and CDR2 FQGNSA. V dropped 1 base and J dropped 7 bases, with 14 bases sitting between them. CDR3 length equals 15 residues.